This T cell receptor beta chain was sequenced during a study of identical twins (dated by TCRdb to the mid-2010s). At the level of the whole study: TCR alpha and beta repertoires from monozygotic twins, unrelated adults of various ages and cord blood were deep-sequenced to test whether fetal clonotypes persist. To rule out contamination, replicate twin experiments were performed at different times with different library preparation protocols.

Libraries came from 5' RACE. Reads for this sample came from an Illumina HiSeq 2000. A universal primer binding site was introduced by template switching, and a unique molecular identifier was present in the final cDNA, enabling accurate counting of TCR cDNA molecules. Specific primers in the conserved constant-segment region were used to synthesize first-strand cDNA for TCR alpha and beta chains. To control for contamination, each cDNA library was double barcoded with a SMART-Mk sample barcode plus Illumina barcodes. TruSeq adapter sequences and Illumina sample barcodes were added in two successive PCR steps. The Illumina HiSeq platform was used with custom primers to sequence TCR alpha and beta cDNA libraries. From the authors' description of their analysis: MiGEC was used to process raw reads and extract unique molecular identifiers, and MiXCR was used to find CDR3 positions. Recombination models were inferred per individual with the repgenHMM and IGoR tools using an EM algorithm. Shared clonotype analysis was performed with the tcR package in R, normalizing sharing by the product of cloneset sizes. To study raw recombination without the effects of thymic and clonal selection, out-of-frame nonproductive sequences were analyzed. TCRdb redid the processing of the public reads, applying fastp at Q25 and MiXCR, and retained in-frame beta chains. For every CDR3 protein sequence, its rows merge into one entry that carries the most common genes and DNA. The authors' filters were not applied to this entry. Here the sample has roughly 200,000 distinct CDR3 sequences; about 7.5% occur a single time. The top ten clones comprise around 1.8% of the sample.

The research as a whole found: The excess sharing between twins in beta out-of-frame sequences was weaker because fewer shared sequences reduced the signal-to-noise ratio. Because the same donors could not be followed over many years, the conclusions relied on cross-sectional statistical analysis. In monozygotic twins, out-of-frame TCR alpha sharing was systematically underestimated by recombination models, although the models agreed with sharing between unrelated individuals. Zero-insertion analyses could be partly confounded by invariant T cells such as MAIT and iNKT, although diverse VJ usage argued against such confounding for most clonotypes. Compared with coincidental sharing between unrelated individuals, out-of-frame TCR alpha sequences shared between twins showed an excess of sequences with low generation probability. Fewer insertions were carried by abundant cord blood beta clonotypes, a similar but weaker trend appeared in young adult naive repertoires, and no such trend appeared in memory repertoires.

Every donor in the study was a healthy Caucasian. The twin cohort consisted of three pairs of female monozygotic twins, all aged about 18 to 30 years. Using Miltenyi CD45RO+ enrichment and human naive T-cell isolation kits, memory (CD45RO+) and naive T cells were isolated from PBMC. This clonotype was picked up a small number of times. The clone's antigen remains unknown. No base qualities exist here, and no much larger clone lies one base off it. The CDR3 spans 15 residues, from the cysteine through the phenylalanine. Only the CDR3 region is kept as DNA, spanning 45 bases read in frame from base 1. The CDR1 and CDR2 encoded by the germline V gene (reference sequence) are SGHKS and YYEKEE. V is cut by 4 bases and J by 2 bases, and the space between the germline ends is 10 bases. Another study also made use of these data, one on yellow fever vaccine responses in identical twins. Per that second paper: According to the authors, the vaccine-induced T cell response in identical twins seemed to be partly convergent and partly specific to each individual. Focusing on identical twins, the study followed the T cell clones that responded to the vaccine, and did so with precision.

The specimen was memory (CD45RO+) T cells sorted from blood. In light of the paper, this sample's cell subset or site label describes: CD45RO+ enriched T cells. Recombination joined TRBV5-5 with TRBJ2-6, with an unclear D gene assignment. The receptor was derived from a young woman in good health. The nucleotides are TGTGCCAGCAGCCCGAGTCGGGCTGGGGCCAACGTCCTGACTTTC. Its amino acids are CASSPSRAGANVLTF.